These 20 T cell receptor beta chains share one sample of origin, sequenced in a study of shared clonotypes between healthy human individuals. Profiled with immunoSEQ multiplex PCR; TCRdb holds only in-frame clones, not every one. The table shows 550,000 to 700,000 clones, with around 73% occurring only once. Sequenced sample: memory CD4+ T cells sorted from blood. The subset was: CD45RA-negative fraction. The receptors originated from a woman aged 30 to 39 in good health.

The rearrangement links TRBV6-5 to TRBJ1-5; D might be TRBD1 (6 bases). V lost 0 bases and J 7 bases, leaving 13 bases between the germline ends. Germline-derived CDR1 and CDR2 are MNHEY and SVGAGI. The CDR3 has 15 residues. CDR3 in amino acids: CASSYSWGPEQPQHF. CDR3 coding DNA: TGTGCCAGCAGTTACTCGTGGGGGCCGGAGCAGCCCCAGCATTTT.

This chain connects TRBV11-2 to TRBJ2-1; weak D call: TRBD2 (6 bases). The germline V gene encodes CDR1 SGHAT and CDR2 FQNNGV. V dropped 0 bases and J dropped 8 bases, with 14 bases sitting between them. The CDR3 is 15 residues long. DNA of the CDR3: TGTGCCAGCAGCTTAGACGGGAGATCTATCGATGAGCAGTTCTTC. Translation gives CASSLDGRSIDEQFF.

The gene calls are TRBV28 and TRBJ1-2; TRBD1 is a possible D gene (6 bases). Germline V gene sequence: CDR1 MDHEN, CDR2 SYDVKM. The CDR3 length is 13 residues. Trimming shortened V by 3 bases and J by 4 bases, and 9 bases separated the two germline ends. The CDR3 DNA sequence: TGTGCCAGCAGTTTCCCAGGGGTCTATGGCTACACCTTC. Translating gives CASSFPGVYGYTF.

The chain is built from TRBV6-5 and TRBJ2-3; D may be TRBD2 (6 bases). Germline lookup yields CDR1 MNHEY and CDR2 SVGAGI. Deletions cut 11 bases from V and 4 bases from J, with 19 bases between. The CDR3 is 14 residues long. CDR3 protein: CASCRAGWSDTQYF. As DNA, the CDR3 is TGTGCCTCCTGCCGGGCGGGATGGTCAGATACGCAGTATTTT.

Remarks on this clone: This specimen includes other DNA sequences encoding the same CDR3. The CDR3 nucleotides read TGTGCCAGCAGTCCCCTCGGCTCTGGGGCCAACGTCCTGACTTTC. This encodes CASSPLGSGANVLTF. The rearrangement joins TRBV27 to TRBJ2-6, with D unresolved. CDR1 and CDR2 (germline): MNHEY, SMNVEV (reference sequence). This CDR3 is built from 15 residues. The V end was cut by 5 bases, the J end by 0 bases, with 8 bases between.

This clone was counted a single time. V and J are TRBV7-2 and TRBJ2-3, with no clear D. This CDR3 spans 13 amino acids. V was clipped by 0 bases and J by 4 bases, with 5 bases between them. In germline, CDR1 is SGHTA, CDR2 FQGNSA. The CDR3 sequence is CASSLAGADTQYF. The CDR3 region has the DNA TGTGCCAGCAGCTTAGCCGGCGCAGATACGCAGTATTTT.

The V call is TRBV5-5, the J call TRBJ2-1, with D unclear. The CDR3 covers 13 residues. Trimming took 0 bases from V and 8 from J, leaving 9 bases between them. CDR1 and CDR2 (germline): SGHKS, YYEKEE (reference sequence). Written as DNA, the CDR3 is TGTGCCAGCAGCTTGGTAGGTCGAGATGAGCAGTTCTTC. Amino acids: CASSLVGRDEQFF.

This sequence joins TRBV5-5 and TRBJ2-7; perhaps D is TRBD1 or TRBD2 (6 bases each). The germline V gene encodes CDR1 SGHKS and CDR2 YYEKEE (reference sequence). V was trimmed by 4 bases and J by 7 bases, leaving 12 bases between them. The CDR3 contains 12 residues. CDR3 residues: CASSLGGREQYF. Here the CDR3 DNA reads TGTGCCAGCAGCCTAGGGGGGAGGGAGCAGTACTTC.

The chain carries TRBV4-1 and TRBJ2-3; 9 bases fit TRBD1. The CDR3 covers 17 residues. In germline, CDR1 is MGHRA, CDR2 YSYEKL. V was clipped by 4 bases and J by 1 base; unmatched bases: 9. The CDR3 protein is CASSPKGWTGGTDTQYF. As DNA, the CDR3 is TGCGCCAGCAGCCCCAAGGGTTGGACAGGGGGCACAGATACGCAGTATTTT.

J is TRBJ1-5 and V is TRBV7-2; no reliable D call. The CDR3 contains 13 residues. Germline V CDR1 and CDR2: SGHTA, FQGNSA. Trimming cost V 6 bases and J 4 bases, with 10 bases left between them. CDR3 amino acids: CASSRQENQPQHF. CDR3 DNA sequence: TGTGCCAGCAGTAGGCAGGAGAATCAGCCCCAGCATTTT.

The V and J genes are TRBV28 and TRBJ1-2; 9 positions agree with TRBD1. CDR1 and CDR2 from the germline V gene are MDHEN and SYDVKM. This CDR3 comprises 14 residues. V dropped 5 bases and J dropped 4; count of bases not matched to a gene: 5. The CDR3 DNA is TGTGCCAGCAGTACGACAGGGGGTAGCTATGGCTACACCTTC. Translated: CASSTTGGSYGYTF.

The V call is TRBV19, the J call TRBJ1-1; no clear D gene. This CDR3 has 15 residues. Trimming pared 4 bases from V and 5 bases from J, leaving 17 bases between. Germline CDR1 LNHDA, CDR2 SQIVND (reference sequence). CDR3 protein: CASSSRRGSGTEAFF. Written as DNA, the CDR3 is TGTGCCAGTAGTAGCAGAAGAGGGTCGGGGACTGAAGCTTTCTTT.

Concerning this clone: One base away lies a much larger clone, so this may be a sequencing read error. The V and J genes are TRBV6-5 and TRBJ2-6; TRBD1 is a possible D gene (6 bases). The CDR3 covers 14 residues. The germline V and J ends were trimmed by 5 bases and 1 base, with 6 bases remaining between them. Germline V gene lookup returns CDR1 MNHEY and CDR2 SVGAGI. For the CDR3, the DNA is TGTGCCAGCAGTACAGGGTCTGGGGCCAACGTCCTGACTTTC. Its protein is CASSTGSGANVLTF.

The J gene is TRBJ2-1, the V gene TRBV27; D ambiguous. CDR3 length equals 16 residues. Per the germline V gene, CDR1 is MNHEY and CDR2 is SMNVEV (reference sequence). V was cut by 2 bases and J by 8 bases, with 19 bases left in between. DNA for the CDR3: TGTGCCAGCAGTTTACTAACGGGTCATATTTGGGATGAGCAGTTCTTC. Protein sequence: CASSLLTGHIWDEQFF.

This clone was counted once. The chain joins TRBV11-1 to TRBJ2-1; maybe TRBD1 (7 bases). Per germline, CDR1 SGHAT and CDR2 FQDESV (reference sequence). Deletions cut 5 bases from V and 8 bases from J, with 22 bases between. This CDR3 has 16 amino acids. The CDR3 coding sequence is TGTGCCAGCAGCGAGGTGTTGGAGGGAACAGGGGATGAGCAGTTCTTC. Encoded protein: CASSEVLEGTGDEQFF.

The gene calls are TRBV27 and TRBJ2-7; 9 bases match TRBD1. The germline V gene encodes CDR1 MNHEY and CDR2 SMNVEV (reference sequence). The V gene end was trimmed by 4 bases and the J gene end by 4 bases; junction bases not matched to a gene: 8. There are 15 residues in the CDR3. DNA of the CDR3: TGTGCCAGCAGTTCAGGACAGGGGCCGAGTTACGAGCAGTACTTC. Its protein product is CASSSGQGPSYEQYF.

The chain is built from TRBV7-3 and TRBJ2-3, with D uncertain. This CDR3 spans 13 amino acids. The germline V gene encodes CDR1 SGHTA and CDR2 FQGTGA. The V end lost 5 bases, the J end lost 6 bases, and 12 bases lay between the germline ends. The CDR3 sequence: CASSPPQSDTQYF. CDR3 nucleotide sequence: TGTGCCAGCAGCCCACCACAGTCCGATACGCAGTATTTT.

On this clone itself: Other nucleotide sequences in the sample specify the same CDR3. The rearrangement uses TRBV19 and TRBJ1-1; D remains ambiguous. Germline V lookup: CDR1 LNHDA, CDR2 SQIVND (reference sequence). The CDR3 runs to 15 residues. Trimming removed 3 bases at V and 0 bases at J, with 11 bases between. CDR3 nucleotides: TGTGCCAGTAGTATCTCACCAGGTATGAACACTGAAGCTTTCTTT. It is translated as CASSISPGMNTEAFF.

J is TRBJ1-3 and V is TRBV30; possible D gene TRBD1, 5 bases. The CDR3 length is 13 residues. The V gene's germline CDR1 is GTSNPN and CDR2 SVGIG (reference sequence). The germline V and J ends were trimmed by 4 bases and 1 base, with 8 bases remaining between them. CDR3 sequence: CAWTRASGNTIYF. CDR3 coding DNA: TGTGCCTGGACCAGGGCTTCTGGAAACACCATATATTTT.

The chain carries TRBV11-2 and TRBJ2-6; tentative D call: TRBD1 (6 bases). This CDR3 is 13 amino acids long. The germline gives CDR1 SGHAT, CDR2 FQNNGV. Trimming stripped 5 bases from V and 13 bases from J, with 15 bases between. The CDR3 reads CASSPATGRVLTF. The CDR3 DNA follows: TGTGCCAGCAGCCCGGCGACAGGCCGGGTCCTGACTTTC. Filled out from reference TRBV11-2 and TRBJ2-6, the complete variable domain reads EAGVAQSPRYKIIEKRQSVAFWCNPISGHATLYWYQQILGQGPKLLIQFQNNGVVDDSQLPKDRFSAERLKGVDSTLKIQPAKLEDSAVYLCASSPATGRVLTFGAGSRLTVL.